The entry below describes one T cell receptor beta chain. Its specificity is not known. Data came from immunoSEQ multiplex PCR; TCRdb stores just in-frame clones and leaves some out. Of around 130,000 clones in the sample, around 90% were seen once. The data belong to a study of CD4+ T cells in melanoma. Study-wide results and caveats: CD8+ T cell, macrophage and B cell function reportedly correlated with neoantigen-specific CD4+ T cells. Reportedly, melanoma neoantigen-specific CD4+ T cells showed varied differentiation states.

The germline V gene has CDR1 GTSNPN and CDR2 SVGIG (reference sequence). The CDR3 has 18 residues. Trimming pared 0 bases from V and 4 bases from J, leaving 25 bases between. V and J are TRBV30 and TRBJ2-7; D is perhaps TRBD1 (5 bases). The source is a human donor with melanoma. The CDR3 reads CAWSVDIFGQGKGYEQYF. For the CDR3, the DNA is TGTGCCTGGAGTGTGGATATATTTGGCCAGGGTAAGGGATACGAGCAGTACTTC.